The next 3 T cell receptor beta chains were all read from a single sample in a study of blood T cell repertoires in COVID-19. The method was immunoSEQ multiplex PCR; TCRdb's version includes in-frame clones alone and lacks a portion of them. Of about 140,000 clones listed, more than 60% are singletons. The sequenced sample consisted of peripheral blood. These receptors were collected from a woman aged 50 to 60 with active or convalescent COVID-19.

The chain employs TRBV28 and TRBJ1-5, with D tentatively TRBD1 (6 bases). CDR3 size: 14 residues. In germline, CDR1 is MDHEN, CDR2 SYDVKM. V lost 8 bases to trimming and J lost 5 bases, with 16 bases between them. CDR3 sequence: CASLVRGRDQPQHF. As DNA, the CDR3 is TGTGCCAGCCTTGTCAGGGGACGTGATCAGCCCCAGCATTTT.

The chain has TRBV28 and TRBJ2-2; D might be TRBD2 (6 bases). The ends were cut back, 10 bases at V and 0 bases at J, with 15 bases in the middle. The CDR3 contains 15 residues. Germline values: CDR1 MDHEN, CDR2 SYDVKM. CDR3 in DNA: TGTGCCATTCGGCGGGGAGGCGCGAACACCGGGGAGCTGTTTTTT. Translated, it gives CAIRRGGANTGELFF.

The chain couples TRBV28 to TRBJ1-1; D is unclear. The CDR3 consists of 11 residues. Trimming pared 7 bases from V and 0 bases from J, leaving 3 bases between. Germline assignment: CDR1 MDHEN and CDR2 SYDVKM. The CDR3 DNA sequence: TGTGCCAGCACTGTGAACACTGAAGCTTTCTTT. It is translated as CASTVNTEAFF.